This T cell receptor (beta chain) was sequenced in a study of cytomegalovirus exposure and HLA in healthy donors. In this sample, this clone turned up once. This CDR3 has 11 amino acids. Looked up from germline, CDR1 is SQVTM and CDR2 is ANQGSEA. Between the trimmed V and J ends, which lost 1 base and 7 bases, there was a span of 4 bases. In the PCR, 60 Vbeta and 13 Jbeta primers were used. Sequenced by immunoSEQ multiplex PCR; TCRdb stores in-frame clones only, minus some. The table lists roughly 170,000 clones, 75% to 85% of them singletons, with roughly 0.7% in the top ten. Sequencing used PBMCs. The V call is TRBV29-1, the J call TRBJ2-2; D unresolved. The receptor was derived from a boy younger than 18 in good health and CMV-seronegative. Written as DNA, the CDR3 is TGCAGCGTTGAAGTAAACGGGGAGCTGTTTTTT. It specifies CSVEVNGELFF.